This entry lists 24 T cell receptor beta chains sequenced from one sample in a study of Ad26.COV2.S vaccination and SARS-CoV-2 variants. Method: immunoSEQ multiplex PCR; TCRdb's copy keeps in-frame clones and lacks some. Of around 380,000 clones in the sample, approximately 86% were seen once. Treatment described: roughly 20 received Ad26.COV2.S at low or high dose, single or two shots; about 5 received placebo; per-sample allocation not given. Sample collection was performed on day 63 after the first vaccine or placebo injection. This material consisted of peripheral blood, taken in a trial of Ad26.COV2.S vaccine versus placebo. These receptors were taken from a person aged 18 to 59 who received the Ad26.COV2.S COVID-19 vaccine or a placebo.

This chain uses TRBV14 with TRBJ2-3; a weak D match, TRBD2 (6 bases). The CDR3 consists of 15 residues. CDR1 is SGHDN and CDR2 is FVKESK in the germline V gene. The V and J ends lost 2 bases and 1 base respectively, with 10 bases between them. The CDR3 loop reads CASSQIGGGTDTQYF. CDR3 bases: TGTGCCAGCAGCCAAATTGGAGGGGGCACAGATACGCAGTATTTT.

The chain employs TRBV7-2 and TRBJ1-1; 9 nucleotides agree with TRBD1. The germline gives CDR1 SGHTA, CDR2 FQGNSA. The CDR3 consists of 15 residues. V was clipped by 5 bases and J by 4 bases; unmatched bases: 8. CDR3 coding DNA: TGTGCCAGCAGCCCCCTCTCGGGACAGGGCACTGAAGCTTTCTTT. This translates into CASSPLSGQGTEAFF.

The V and J genes are TRBV19 and TRBJ1-2; D is undetermined. Germline V gene data show CDR1 as LNHDA and CDR2 as SQIVND (reference sequence). The CDR3 length is 14 residues. V shed 4 bases and J shed 2 bases, with 11 bases lying between them. CDR3 in DNA: TGTGCCAGTAGTACCAGGACCGACAACTATGGCTACACCTTC. This encodes CASSTRTDNYGYTF.

The genes are TRBV27 and TRBJ2-3; D ambiguous. CDR1 and CDR2 (germline): MNHEY, SMNVEV (reference sequence). There are 13 residues in the CDR3. V lost 5 bases to trimming and J lost 4 bases, with 10 bases between them. The CDR3 bases are TGTGCCAGCAGTCTCCTGGGTTCAGATACGCAGTATTTT. This translates into CASSLLGSDTQYF.

This chain links TRBV12-3 or TRBV12-4 with TRBJ1-5, with D hard to call. CDR3 length equals 12 residues. V lost 6 bases to trimming and J lost 6 bases, with 9 bases between them. The chain's CDR3 is CASSLPAQPQHF. The CDR3 DNA is TGTGCCAGCAGCCTCCCGGCTCAGCCCCAGCATTTT.

The V and J genes are TRBV15 and TRBJ1-2, with 8 bases aligning to TRBD1. CDR3 length equals 16 residues. J was trimmed by 10 bases and V by 1 base; bases with no gene match: 14. Germline CDR1 reads LNHNV; CDR2 reads YYDKDF (reference sequence). The CDR3 protein is CATSRGRPRDRNFYTF. The CDR3, as DNA: TGTGCCACCAGCAGAGGACGGCCCCGGGACAGGAATTTCTACACCTTC.

The count of this clone is one. This sequence joins TRBV30 and TRBJ2-1; TRBD2 is a possible D gene (5 bases). This CDR3 is built from 15 residues. Germline V CDR1 and CDR2: GTSNPN, SVGIG (reference sequence). Between the trimmed V and J ends, which lost 1 base and 5 bases, there was a span of 15 bases. The chain's CDR3 is CAWSGDYTANNEQFF. The CDR3 DNA sequence: TGTGCCTGGAGTGGCGACTACACAGCCAACAATGAGCAGTTCTTC.

The V call is TRBV4-1, the J call TRBJ1-2; weak D call: TRBD1 (5 bases). With 4 bases removed from V and 4 bases from J, the gap between germline ends came to 16 bases. The CDR3 has 15 amino acids. The germline CDR1 and CDR2 sequences are MGHRA and YSYEKL. The CDR3 region is CASSLGGTVGYGYTF. CDR3 in DNA: TGCGCCAGCAGCCTGGGGGGGACCGTGGGCTATGGCTACACCTTC.

This clone was detected once. In nucleotides, the CDR3 is TGTGCTAGTGGCCGACCCCGGGACAACACAGATACGCAGTATTTT. Translating gives CASGRPRDNTDTQYF. The rearrangement joins TRBV12-5 to TRBJ2-3, with TRBD1 as a possible D gene (6 bases). V lost 6 bases and J lost 2, with 15 bases in between. There are 15 residues in the CDR3. CDR1 and CDR2 from the germline V gene are LGHNT and FRNRAP.

The chain couples TRBV5-8 to TRBJ2-1; D is perhaps TRBD2 (7 bases). CDR3 length equals 15 residues. Trimming shortened V by 0 bases and J by 4 bases, and 11 bases separated the two germline ends. Germline loops: CDR1 SGHTS, CDR2 YDEGEE. DNA of the CDR3: TGTGCCAGCAGCTTGGAAGGGGGGGTTTACAATGAGCAGTTCTTC. This gives the protein CASSLEGGVYNEQFF.

The chain is built from TRBV3-1 (or the pseudogene TRBV3-2) and TRBJ1-2; 11 positions agree with TRBD1. Looked up from germline, CDR1 is LGHDT and CDR2 is YNNKEL (reference sequence). There are 15 residues in the CDR3. The junction had 4 bases not matched to a gene; V was cut back by 2 bases and J by 5 bases. Here the CDR3 reads CASSQPGQGVYGYTF. In DNA, the CDR3 is TGTGCCAGCAGCCAACCGGGACAGGGGGTTTATGGCTACACCTTC.

This clone was detected once. The gene calls are TRBV7-2 and TRBJ2-1, with a weak D call TRBD1 (5 bases). CDR1 SGHTA and CDR2 FQGNSA come from the germline V gene. The length of the CDR3 is 11 residues. Deletions cut 3 bases from V and 14 bases from J, with 11 bases between. CDR3 protein: CASSLGQRKFF. Here the CDR3 DNA reads TGTGCCAGCAGCTTGGGGCAGCGCAAGTTCTTC.

This chain uses TRBV4-1 with TRBJ1-5; D is perhaps TRBD1 (5 bases). Germline V gene data show CDR1 as MGHRA and CDR2 as YSYEKL. Trimming left V 4 bases short and J 0 bases short, with 19 bases between. CDR3 length: 18 residues. The CDR3 DNA is TGCGCCAGCAGCCGATTGGGGCCCTCTCTGTATAGCAATCAGCCCCAGCATTTT. This sequence encodes CASSRLGPSLYSNQPQHF.

V gene TRBV24-1 combines with J gene TRBJ2-1; D uncertain. The CDR3 is 11 amino acids. Deletions cut 4 bases from V and 10 bases from J, with 7 bases between. In germline, CDR1 is KGHDR, CDR2 SFDVKD. The CDR3 loop reads CATSEYGEQFF. CDR3 DNA sequence: TGTGCCACCAGTGAATATGGAGAGCAGTTCTTC.

V and J are TRBV18 and TRBJ1-4; 8 positions agree with TRBD1. Germline trimming cut 4 bases from V and 9 bases from J; bases unmatched to any gene: 7. This CDR3 spans 14 amino acids. Germline V gene sequence: CDR1 KGHSH, CDR2 LQKENI. DNA for the CDR3: TGTGCCAGCTCACAGGGACAGGAGAATCAAAAACTGTTTTTT. Protein sequence: CASSQGQENQKLFF. The whole variable domain, remainder taken from reference TRBV18 and TRBJ1-4, is NAGVMQNPRHLVRRRGQEARLRCSPMKGHSHVYWYRQLPEEGLKFMVYLQKENIIDESGMPKERFSAEFPKEGPSILRIQQVVRGDSAAYFCASSQGQENQKLFFGSGTQLSVL.

Here the CDR3 reads CASSQGAQPFVNTF. CDR3 DNA sequence: TGTGCCAGCAGCCAAGGGGCCCAGCCATTTGTCAACACCTTC. The chain employs TRBV3-1 (or the pseudogene TRBV3-2) and TRBJ1-2, with D uncertain. Germline-derived CDR1 and CDR2 are LGHDT and YNNKEL (reference sequence). Trimming shortened V by 1 base and J by 12 bases, and 18 bases separated the two germline ends. CDR3 length: 14 amino acids.

The CDR3, as DNA: TGTGCCAGCAGGGCCAGGCTCGGAAACACCATATATTTT. The encoded protein is CASRARLGNTIYF. The chain joins TRBV27 to TRBJ1-3; D is ambiguous. The CDR3 covers 13 residues. The germline V gene has CDR1 MNHEY and CDR2 SMNVEV (reference sequence). V lost 6 bases and J 4 bases, leaving 10 bases between the germline ends.

The CDR3 region has the DNA TGTGCCAGCAGTAACTACGGCACAGATACGCAGTATTTT. Amino acid sequence: CASSNYGTDTQYF. The rearrangement links TRBV7-2 to TRBJ2-3; D gene unclear. Germline V CDR1 and CDR2: SGHTA, FQGNSA. With 6 bases removed from V and 1 base from J, the gap between germline ends came to 8 bases. This CDR3 spans 13 amino acids.

The chain uses TRBV24-1 and TRBJ2-1; D gene unclear. CDR1 and CDR2 (germline): KGHDR, SFDVKD. Trimming took 7 bases from V and 3 from J, leaving 3 bases between them. CDR3 size: 11 residues. The CDR3 DNA sequence: TGTGCCACCAGCAGCTACAATGAGCAGTTCTTC. It is translated as CATSSYNEQFF.

The count of this clone is one. The V and J genes are TRBV12-3 or TRBV12-4 and TRBJ2-1; perhaps D is TRBD1 or TRBD2 (6 bases each). Trimming cost V 8 bases and J 9 bases, with 11 bases left between them. The CDR3 has 11 amino acids. The CDR3 is CASEGGSEQFF. In DNA form, the CDR3 reads TGTGCCAGCGAGGGGGGCAGTGAGCAGTTCTTC.

V gene TRBV12-2 combines with J gene TRBJ2-7; the DNA was not compared with TRBD1, the D call given in the table. TRBV12-2 has pseudogene status. The CDR3 length is 14 residues. The CDR3 nucleotides are TGTGCAAGTCGCCGGGACAGGGGGAAGGAAGAGCAGTACTTC. Translation: CASRRDRGKEEQYF.

The V and J genes are TRBV25-1 and TRBJ1-6; possibly TRBD1 for D (5 bases). Germline V gene sequence: CDR1 MGHDK, CDR2 SYGVNS. V gave up 3 bases and J gave up 9 bases, with 15 bases separating them. CDR3 length: 15 residues. CDR3: CASSDPGRLGSPLHF. In nucleotides, the CDR3 is TGTGCCAGCAGTGATCCGGGGCGATTGGGTTCACCCCTCCACTTT. The variable domain in full, completed from reference TRBV25-1 and TRBJ1-6, reads EADIYQTPRYLVIGTGKKITLECSQTMGHDKMYWYQQDPGMELHLIHYSYGVNSTEKGDLSSESTVSRIRTEHFPLTLESARPSHTSQYLCASSDPGRLGSPLHFGNGTRLTVT.

The chain is built from TRBV24-1 and TRBJ2-7, with D unresolved. V shed 7 bases and J shed 6 bases, with 3 bases lying between them. The CDR3 contains 9 residues. Germline values: CDR1 KGHDR, CDR2 SFDVKD. Here the CDR3 reads CATRAEQYF. The CDR3 coding sequence is TGTGCCACCAGAGCCGAGCAGTACTTC.

Only a few counts were recorded for this clone. V and J are TRBV6-6 and TRBJ2-1, with D tentatively TRBD2 (6 bases). From germline, CDR1 is MNHNY and CDR2 SVGAGI (reference sequence). V lost 2 bases and J 7 bases, leaving 6 bases between the germline ends. This CDR3 is 12 amino acids long. CDR3 coding DNA: TGTGCCAGCAGTTACGGGAGGAATGAGCAGTTCTTC. Protein sequence: CASSYGRNEQFF.